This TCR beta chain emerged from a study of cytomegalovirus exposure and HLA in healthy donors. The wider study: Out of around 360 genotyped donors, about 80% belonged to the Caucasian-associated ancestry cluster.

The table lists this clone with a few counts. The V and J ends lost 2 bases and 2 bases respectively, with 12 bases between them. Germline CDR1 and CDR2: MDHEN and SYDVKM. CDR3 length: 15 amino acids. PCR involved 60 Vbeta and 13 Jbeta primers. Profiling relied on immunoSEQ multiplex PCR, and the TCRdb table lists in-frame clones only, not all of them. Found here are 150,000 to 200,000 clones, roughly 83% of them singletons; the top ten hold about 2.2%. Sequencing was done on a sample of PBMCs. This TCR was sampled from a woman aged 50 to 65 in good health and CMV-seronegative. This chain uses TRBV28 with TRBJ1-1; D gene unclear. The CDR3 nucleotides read TGTGCCAGCAGTTTAAGCCTAACCCTAAACACTGAAGCTTTCTTT. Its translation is CASSLSLTLNTEAFF.